Sequencing of this TCR beta chain was carried out in a study of a mutant IDH1 vaccine in newly diagnosed glioma. Background on the study: Prior therapy was radiotherapy, temozolomide, or both; most received both.

This CDR3 spans 19 amino acids. Data came from immunoSEQ multiplex PCR; TCRdb stores just in-frame clones and leaves some out. The data hold about 38,000 clones, with around 78% observed a single time. To note about this clone: No antigen is known for it.

Stated time point: week 5, during vaccination. Topical imiquimod accompanied each vaccine dose, which consisted of 300 ug of mutant IDH1 20-mer peptide. The receptor's source is a man aged 35 to 55 with glioma. This chain connects TRBV21-1 to TRBJ1-2. TRBV21-1 is given as a pseudogene. This sample comprised PBMCs, obtained from a glioma patient whose treatment included an IDH1 peptide vaccine. CDR3 in amino acids: CASSKEDGQLRETYYGYTF. The CDR3 DNA reads TGTGCCAGCAGCAAAGAAGACGGCCAGCTTAGGGAAACCTACTATGGCTACACCTTC.